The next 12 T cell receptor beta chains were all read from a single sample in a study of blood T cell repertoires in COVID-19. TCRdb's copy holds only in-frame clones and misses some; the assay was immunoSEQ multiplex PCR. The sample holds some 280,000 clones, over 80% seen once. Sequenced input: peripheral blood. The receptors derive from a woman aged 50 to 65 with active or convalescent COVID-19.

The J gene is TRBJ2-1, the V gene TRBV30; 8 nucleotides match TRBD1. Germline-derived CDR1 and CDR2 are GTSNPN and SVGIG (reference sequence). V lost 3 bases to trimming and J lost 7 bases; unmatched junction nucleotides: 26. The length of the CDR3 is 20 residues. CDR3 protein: CAWSPRRAGGVKAPRNEQFF. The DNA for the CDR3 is TGTGCCTGGAGCCCAAGGCGGGCAGGGGGCGTAAAAGCCCCTAGGAATGAGCAGTTCTTC.

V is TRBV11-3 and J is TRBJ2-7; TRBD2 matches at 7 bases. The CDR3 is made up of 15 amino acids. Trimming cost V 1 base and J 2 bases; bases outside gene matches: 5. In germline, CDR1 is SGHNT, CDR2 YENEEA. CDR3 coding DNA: TGTGCCAGCAGCTTAGTTGCGGGAGTGGCCTACGAGCAGTACTTC. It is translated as CASSLVAGVAYEQYF.

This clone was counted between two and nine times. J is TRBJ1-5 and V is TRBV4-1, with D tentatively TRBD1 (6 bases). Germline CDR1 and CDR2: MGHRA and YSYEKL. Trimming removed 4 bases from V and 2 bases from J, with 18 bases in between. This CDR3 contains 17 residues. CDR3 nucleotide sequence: TGCGCCAGCAGCCTCGGGAGGGGGAGAAAGGGCAATCAGCCCCAGCATTTT. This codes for CASSLGRGRKGNQPQHF.

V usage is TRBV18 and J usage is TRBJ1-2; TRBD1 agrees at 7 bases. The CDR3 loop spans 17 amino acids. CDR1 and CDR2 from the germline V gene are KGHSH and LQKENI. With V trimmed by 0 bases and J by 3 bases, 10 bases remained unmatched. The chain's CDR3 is CASSPPGQLLVDYGYTF. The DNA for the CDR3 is TGTGCCAGCTCACCACCGGGACAGCTCCTGGTAGACTATGGCTACACCTTC.

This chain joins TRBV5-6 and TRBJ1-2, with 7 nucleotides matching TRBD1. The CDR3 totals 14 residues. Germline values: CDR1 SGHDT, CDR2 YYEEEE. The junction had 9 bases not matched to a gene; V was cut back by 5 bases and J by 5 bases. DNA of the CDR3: TGTGCCAGCAGACTAGGAAGGGGGCCGTATGGCTACACCTTC. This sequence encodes CASRLGRGPYGYTF.

CDR3: CASSLDRSLGNTIYF. The DNA for the CDR3 is TGTGCCAGCAGCTTAGACCGAAGCTTAGGAAACACCATATATTTT. The rearrangement uses TRBV7-2 and TRBJ1-3; no definite D call. CDR1 and CDR2 from the germline V gene are SGHTA and FQGNSA. The CDR3 covers 15 residues. With 1 base removed from V and 4 bases from J, the gap between germline ends came to 11 bases.

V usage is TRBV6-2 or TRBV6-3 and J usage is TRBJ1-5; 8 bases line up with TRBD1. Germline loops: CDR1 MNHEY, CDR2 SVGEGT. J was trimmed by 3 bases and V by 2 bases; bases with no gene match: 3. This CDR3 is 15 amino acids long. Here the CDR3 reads CASSYGTGINQPQHF. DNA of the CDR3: TGTGCCAGCAGTTACGGGACAGGAATCAATCAGCCCCAGCATTTT.

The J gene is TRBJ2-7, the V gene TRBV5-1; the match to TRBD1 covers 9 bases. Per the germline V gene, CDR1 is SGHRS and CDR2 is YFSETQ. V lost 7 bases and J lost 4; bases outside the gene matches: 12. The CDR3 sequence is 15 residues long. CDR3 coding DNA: TGCGCCAGCCATGAGGGACAGGGAGTATCTTACGAGCAGTACTTC. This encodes CASHEGQGVSYEQYF.

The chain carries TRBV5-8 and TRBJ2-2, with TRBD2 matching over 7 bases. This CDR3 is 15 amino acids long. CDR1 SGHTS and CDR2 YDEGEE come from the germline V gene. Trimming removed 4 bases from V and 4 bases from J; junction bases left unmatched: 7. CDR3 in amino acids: CASSGRAGSTGELFF. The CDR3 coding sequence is TGTGCCAGCAGCGGGAGGGCCGGGAGCACCGGGGAGCTGTTTTTT.

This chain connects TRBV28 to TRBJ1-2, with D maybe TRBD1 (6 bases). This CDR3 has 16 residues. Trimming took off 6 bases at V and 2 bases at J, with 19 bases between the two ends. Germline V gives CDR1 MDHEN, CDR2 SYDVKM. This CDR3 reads CASRTGGGAGNYGYTF. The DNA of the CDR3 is TGTGCCAGCAGGACTGGGGGGGGCGCGGGAAACTATGGCTACACCTTC.

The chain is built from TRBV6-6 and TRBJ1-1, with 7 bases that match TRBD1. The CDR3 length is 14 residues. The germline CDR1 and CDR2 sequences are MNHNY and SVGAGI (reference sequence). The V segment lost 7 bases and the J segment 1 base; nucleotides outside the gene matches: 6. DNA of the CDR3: TGTGCCAGCACCAGGGACAGTGGGAACACTGAAGCTTTCTTT. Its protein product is CASTRDSGNTEAFF.

CDR3 sequence (DNA): TGTGCCAGCAGCGTTGGAGGGCCCATGAACACTGAAGCTTTCTTT. It yields the protein CASSVGGPMNTEAFF. The chain carries TRBV7-9 and TRBJ1-1; D gene uncertain. The length of the CDR3 is 15 residues. Germline lookup yields CDR1 SEHNR and CDR2 FQNEAQ (reference sequence). Trimming shortened V by 5 bases and J by 0 bases, and 13 bases separated the two germline ends.